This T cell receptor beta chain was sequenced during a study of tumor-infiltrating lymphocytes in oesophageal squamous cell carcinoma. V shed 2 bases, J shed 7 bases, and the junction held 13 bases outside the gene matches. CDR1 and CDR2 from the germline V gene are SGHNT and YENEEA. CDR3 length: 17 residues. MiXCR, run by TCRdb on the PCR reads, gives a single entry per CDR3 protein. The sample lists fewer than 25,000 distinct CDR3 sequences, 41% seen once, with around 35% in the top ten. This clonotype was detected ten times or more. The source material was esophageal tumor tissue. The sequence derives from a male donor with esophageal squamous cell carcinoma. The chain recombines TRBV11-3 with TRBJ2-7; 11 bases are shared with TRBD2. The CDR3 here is CASSLTAGTSGTGEQYF. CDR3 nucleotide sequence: TGTGCCAGCAGCTTAACTGCCGGGACTAGCGGAACGGGAGAGCAGTACTTC. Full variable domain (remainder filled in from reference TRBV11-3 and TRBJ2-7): EAGVVQSPRYKIIEKKQPVAFWCNPISGHNTLYWYLQNLGQGPELLIRYENEEAVDDSQLPKDRFSAERLKGVDSTLKIQPAELGDSAVYLCASSLTAGTSGTGEQYFGPGTRLTVT.